This T cell receptor (beta chain) was found in a study of graft-versus-host responses after intestinal transplantation. The CDR3 is made up of 16 amino acids. The V and J ends lost 6 bases and 7 bases respectively, with 22 bases between them. The V gene's germline CDR1 is MNHEY and CDR2 SMNVEV (reference sequence). As concerns this clone: Its target is unknown.

Produced via immunoSEQ multiplex PCR; TCRdb's table is partial and in-frame only. This sample carries 85,000 to 90,000 clones, roughly 90% of them seen once, and the ten largest clones take 0.3% to 0.35%. This sequence originates from a human donor who received an intestinal transplant. V gene TRBV27 combines with J gene TRBJ2-4; D possibly corresponds to TRBD1 (6 bases). Specimen: unstimulated CD4+ T cells sorted from spleen or lymph node cells, collected before intestinal transplant. The CDR3 reads CASSPGFRGFWNIQYF. CDR3 sequence (DNA): TGTGCCAGCAGCCCCGGTTTCAGGGGATTTTGGAACATTCAGTACTTC.